This T cell receptor beta chain stems from a study of T cells after yellow fever vaccination (dated by TCRdb to between 2018 and 2020). With regard to the full study: The SMART-Seq v4 Ultra Low Input RNA kit was used to prepare libraries from fractions with low cell numbers. To follow T-cell clones before and after primary and booster YFV17D yellow fever vaccination, bulk TCR alpha and beta repertoires were sequenced over time. Two healthy male donors made up the cohort, one aged 18 to 30 years and the other aged 30 to 40 years. Blood samples were taken at several timepoints before and after primary and secondary immunization, and bulk PBMC replicates and cell subsets were isolated. General findings and caveats noted by the study authors: After the booster, most of the clones that had expanded following primary vaccination were detected again (just under 97% of CD4 and around 90% of CD8), which suggests that memory was broadly maintained. The secondary T-cell response was found to be weaker but faster than the primary response, with a peak reached on day 5 rather than on day 15. Computational filtering was needed because FACS-sorted repertoires could contain abundant contaminating clonotypes from the bulk population. A small share of clonotypes was detected in both CD4 and CD8 compartments, with the overlap likely arising from convergent recombination. Because the study included only a couple of donors, the extent to which the findings can be generalized is limited.

Instrument used: Illumina NovaSeq 6000. TCR cDNA was synthesized by 5'RACE template switching, which introduced a universal primer site and unique molecular identifiers. Priming of cDNA synthesis was performed from both the TCR alpha and TCR beta constant segments. Library amplification used two PCR steps, and the second PCR step added sample barcodes and sequencing adapters. Sequencing of libraries was done on Illumina HiSeq 2500 (2x100 bp) or NovaSeq (2x150 bp). Under the source paper's analysis protocol: Reads were demultiplexed and collapsed into UMI consensus sequences with MIGEC, and V(D)J alignment was performed with MiXCR. Using edgeR on replicate PBMC samples, clonotypes were called vaccine-responding if FDR was below 0.01 and the log2 fold change was above 5 up to day 15. Bulk clonotypes were assigned CD4 or CD8 identity according to which sequenced CD4 or CD8 repertoire held them at higher abundance. In TCRdb, the public reads were trimmed at Q25 with fastp and aligned with MiXCR, with productive beta chains retained. Identical CDR3 proteins give one entry, which carries the most common genes and DNA. The V and J calls were not made by the authors but by TCRdb's processing. This sample lists approximately 240,000 distinct CDR3 sequences; approximately 3.8% were detected once. The ten largest clones take up around a fifth of the sample.

According to the study, the label for this sample's treatment or condition signals: live attenuated yellow fever vaccine strain. At every blood-draw timepoint, two biological replicates of bulk PBMCs were collected. PBMCs were isolated from peripheral blood using a standard Ficoll-Paque protocol. TriZol was used to extract RNA from bulk PBMCs, from CD4 and CD8 fractions, and from dextramer-positive and dextramer-negative fractions. Trimming accounts for 6 bases at V and 6 bases at J, while the number of junction bases matched to no gene is 10. From the cysteine up to the phenylalanine, the CDR3 has a length of 15 residues. Only the CDR3 DNA stays, 45 bases, in frame from base 1. According to the germline V gene, CDR1 reads SGHTA and CDR2 reads FQGNSA. In its sample, this clonotype was seen many times. The antigen this receptor binds is unknown. No much larger clone exists at a distance of one base, and base qualities are not known.

The chain employs TRBV7-2 and TRBJ1-5; 8 central nucleotides agree with TRBD1. The receptor was derived from a man between 18 and 35 years old who received the YFV17D yellow fever vaccine. The sample was PBMCs, taken 15 days after the yellow fever booster vaccination. The DNA sequence is given as TGTGCCAGCAGTTCTGGTACAGGGGGGGGTCAGCCCCAGCATTTT. Its protein product is CASSSGTGGGQPQHF. Extended through the reference TRBV7-2 and TRBJ1-5 proteins, this CDR3 yields the full variable domain: GAGVSQSPSNKVTEKGKDVELRCDPISGHTALYWYRQSLGQGLEFLIYFQGNSAPDKSGLPSDRFSAERTGGSVSTLTIQRTQQEDSAVYLCASSSGTGGGQPQHFGDGTRLSIL.